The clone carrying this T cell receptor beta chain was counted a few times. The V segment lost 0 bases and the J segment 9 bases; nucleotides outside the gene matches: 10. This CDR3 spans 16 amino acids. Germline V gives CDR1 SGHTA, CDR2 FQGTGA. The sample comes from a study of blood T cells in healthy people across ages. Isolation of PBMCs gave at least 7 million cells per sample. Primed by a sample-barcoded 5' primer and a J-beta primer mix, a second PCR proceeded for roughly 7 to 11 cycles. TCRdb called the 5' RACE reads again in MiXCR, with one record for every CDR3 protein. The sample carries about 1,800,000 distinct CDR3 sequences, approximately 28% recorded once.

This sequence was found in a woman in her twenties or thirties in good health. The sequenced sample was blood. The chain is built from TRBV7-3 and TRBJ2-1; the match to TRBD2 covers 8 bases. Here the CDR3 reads CASSLTPGTGGSEQFF. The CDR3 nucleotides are TGTGCCAGCAGCTTAACCCCCGGGACGGGGGGGAGTGAGCAGTTCTTC. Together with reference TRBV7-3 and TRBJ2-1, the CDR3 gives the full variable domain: GAGVSQTPSNKVTEKGKYVELRCDPISGHTALYWYRQSLGQGPEFLIYFQGTGAADDSGLPNDRFFAVRPEGSVSTLKIQRTERGDSAVYLCASSLTPGTGGSEQFFGPGTRLTVL.